The 32 T cell receptor beta chains listed next were all sequenced from one sample in a study of T cell responses to AZD1222 COVID-19 vaccine. Measured with immunoSEQ multiplex PCR; TCRdb has only the in-frame clones, and not every one. Of about 53,000 clones in the sample, around 84% are singletons; the top ten hold 25% to 30%. Sequencing was performed on peripheral blood, taken on day 0 of AZD1222 vaccination. These receptors came from an adult in good health.

V is TRBV13 and J is TRBJ2-7; a weak D match, TRBD2 (6 bases). Trimming took off 5 bases at V and 3 bases at J, with 17 bases between the two ends. There are 15 residues in the CDR3. From germline, CDR1 is PRHDT and CDR2 FYEKMQ (reference sequence). The CDR3 loop is CASSPRREIVYEQYF. In nucleotides, the CDR3 is TGTGCCAGCAGCCCGCGGCGGGAAATTGTCTACGAGCAGTACTTC.

This chain connects TRBV28 to TRBJ1-1; 9 bases line up with TRBD1. Losses at the gene ends were 6 bases for V and 4 bases for J; bases not matched to a gene: 6. The germline V gene encodes CDR1 MDHEN and CDR2 SYDVKM. This CDR3 spans 14 amino acids. This chain's CDR3 is CASRLTGGVTEAFF. Written as DNA, the CDR3 is TGTGCCAGCAGGCTGACAGGGGGTGTCACTGAAGCTTTCTTT.

The V gene is TRBV15, the J gene TRBJ2-3, with 9 bases aligning to TRBD2. Germline CDR1 and CDR2: LNHNV and YYDKDF (reference sequence). Unmatched junction bases numbered 8, after V lost 0 bases and J lost 4 bases. The CDR3 extends over 17 amino acids. The DNA of the CDR3 is TGTGCCACCAGCAGAGATACTGGAAGCGGGAGGCCAGATACGCAGTATTTT. Residues: CATSRDTGSGRPDTQYF.

This clone was seen only once. The chain carries TRBV27 and TRBJ2-5, with D tentatively TRBD1 (5 bases). The length of the CDR3 is 14 residues. CDR1 and CDR2 (germline): MNHEY, SMNVEV (reference sequence). Trimming shortened V by 3 bases and J by 7 bases, and 15 bases separated the two germline ends. This chain's CDR3 is CASSLPGYLGTQYF. The CDR3 DNA reads TGTGCCAGCAGTTTGCCAGGGTACTTGGGGACCCAGTACTTC.

This clone occurred once. The rearrangement joins TRBV7-2 to TRBJ1-4; D is unresolved. Trimming removed 5 bases from V and 12 bases from J, with 13 bases in between. Germline V lookup: CDR1 SGHTA, CDR2 FQGNSA. The CDR3 is made up of 12 amino acids. The CDR3 nucleotides are TGTGCCAGCAGCCCCGGACGAGAGGAACTGTTTTTT. Its protein is CASSPGREELFF.

V and J are TRBV7-2 and TRBJ2-1; 13 nucleotides line up with TRBD2. There are 16 residues in the CDR3. Germline lookup yields CDR1 SGHTA and CDR2 FQGNSA. V was clipped by 5 bases and J by 7 bases; unmatched bases: 8. The CDR3 sequence is CASSAPGLAGTNEQFF. The CDR3 DNA reads TGTGCCAGCAGCGCCCCGGGACTAGCGGGGACGAATGAGCAGTTCTTC.

The chain carries TRBV19 and TRBJ1-5, with a weak D call TRBD1 (6 bases). This CDR3 comprises 14 residues. The germline V gene encodes CDR1 LNHDA and CDR2 SQIVND (reference sequence). The V and J ends lost 3 bases and 4 bases respectively, with 10 bases between them. CDR3 sequence (DNA): TGTGCCAGTAGTATCAACAGGGATAATCAGCCCCAGCATTTT. Translating gives CASSINRDNQPQHF.

The CDR3 protein is CATSEAGTSGRGRDTGELFF. In nucleotides, the CDR3 is TGTGCCACCAGTGAGGCCGGGACTAGCGGGAGAGGGAGAGACACCGGGGAGCTGTTTTTT. V and J are TRBV24-1 and TRBJ2-2, with TRBD2 matching over 14 bases. Trimming at V came to 4 bases and at J to 3 bases, leaving 12 bases not matched to a gene. CDR1 is KGHDR, CDR2 SFDVKD, per germline. This CDR3 is 20 amino acids long.

The chain links TRBV28 to TRBJ2-3; D might be TRBD2 (6 bases). CDR3 size: 13 residues. V was trimmed by 8 bases and J by 2 bases, leaving 11 bases between them. The germline V gene encodes CDR1 MDHEN and CDR2 SYDVKM. As DNA, the CDR3 is TGTGCCAGCGGGGGGTGGGCCACAGATACGCAGTATTTT. Its protein product is CASGGWATDTQYF.

This rearrangement joins TRBV2 to TRBJ1-4; possible D gene TRBD1, 6 bases. The CDR3 sequence is 15 residues long. In germline, CDR1 is SNHLY, CDR2 FYNNEI. V was clipped by 5 bases and J by 2 bases, with 12 bases between them. The CDR3 DNA sequence: TGTGCCAGCAGTAAACTCAGGGGCACTAATGAAAAACTGTTTTTT. Its translation: CASSKLRGTNEKLFF.

The CDR3 nucleotides are TGCGCCAGCAGCTCCGATGGGGACCGGCCCCAGCATTTT. The encoded protein is CASSSDGDRPQHF. The rearrangement links TRBV5-1 to TRBJ1-5; tentatively, D is TRBD1 (5 bases). V was clipped by 3 bases and J by 9 bases, with 13 bases between them. The length of the CDR3 is 13 residues. CDR1 and CDR2 from the germline V gene are SGHRS and YFSETQ. Filled out from reference TRBV5-1 and TRBJ1-5, the complete variable domain reads KAGVTQTPRYLIKTRGQQVTLSCSPISGHRSVSWYQQTPGQGLQFLFEYFSETQRNKGNFPGRFSGRQFSNSRSEMNVSTLELGDSALYLCASSSDGDRPQHFGDGTRLSIL.

Details on this clone: In the same sample, other DNA sequences code for this CDR3. The genes are TRBV24-1 and TRBJ2-2, with no clear D. This CDR3 comprises 13 residues. Germline assignment: CDR1 KGHDR and CDR2 SFDVKD. Trimming took off 7 bases at V and 0 bases at J, with 5 bases between the two ends. Written as DNA, the CDR3 is TGTGCCACCAGAGGCGCGAACACCGGGGAGCTGTTTTTT. Translation: CATRGANTGELFF.

The sample holds a few counts of this clone. The chain uses TRBV12-5 and TRBJ2-1; no reliable D call. Trimming cost V 8 bases and J 9 bases, with 8 bases left between them. The CDR3 is 10 residues long. Germline-derived CDR1 and CDR2 are LGHNT and FRNRAP. The CDR3 bases are TGTGCTAGTAGGTCCGGTGAGCAGTTCTTC. This encodes CASRSGEQFF. The whole variable domain, remainder taken from reference TRBV12-5 and TRBJ2-1, is DARVTQTPRHKVTEMGQEVTMRCQPILGHNTVFWYRQTMMQGLELLAYFRNRAPLDDSGMPKDRFSAEMPDATLATLKIQPSEPRDSAVYFCASRSGEQFFGPGTRLTVL.

This chain joins TRBV5-1 and TRBJ1-1, with D perhaps matching TRBD1 (6 bases). The germline gives CDR1 SGHRS, CDR2 YFSETQ. CDR3 size: 14 residues. Trimming pared 4 bases from V and 4 bases from J, leaving 14 bases between. The CDR3 coding sequence is TGCGCCAGCAGCACTATCGCAGGGGTCACTGAAGCTTTCTTT. Encoded protein: CASSTIAGVTEAFF. The entire variable domain, with the rest obtained from reference TRBV5-1 and TRBJ1-1, is as follows: KAGVTQTPRYLIKTRGQQVTLSCSPISGHRSVSWYQQTPGQGLQFLFEYFSETQRNKGNFPGRFSGRQFSNSRSEMNVSTLELGDSALYLCASSTIAGVTEAFFGQGTRLTVV.

V gene TRBV28 combines with J gene TRBJ1-6; 7 nucleotides line up with TRBD1. The CDR3 is 17 residues long. Per germline, CDR1 MDHEN and CDR2 SYDVKM. V gave up 2 bases and J gave up 6 bases; unmatched junction bases: 10. The CDR3 DNA is TGTGCCAGCAGTTTACACACCGACAGGGCTCTTAATTCACCCCTCCACTTT. Encoded protein: CASSLHTDRALNSPLHF.

J is TRBJ2-3 and V is TRBV28; D ambiguous. V was pared by 5 bases and J by 3 bases, with 6 bases between. Germline loops: CDR1 MDHEN, CDR2 SYDVKM. The CDR3 runs to 12 residues. CDR3 loop: CASSDGTDTQYF. The CDR3, as DNA: TGTGCCAGCAGTGATGGAACAGATACGCAGTATTTT.

This chain joins TRBV30 and TRBJ1-5; no reliable D call. Germline lookup yields CDR1 GTSNPN and CDR2 SVGIG (reference sequence). V was shortened by 1 base and J by 3 bases, with 13 bases between the two germline ends. The length of the CDR3 is 15 residues. The CDR3 nucleotides are TGTGCCTGGAGTGAAAAAGGTTACGACAATCAGCCCCAGCATTTT. Amino acid sequence: CAWSEKGYDNQPQHF.

The V and J genes are TRBV4-1 and TRBJ2-1; 11 bases are shared with TRBD2. The germline CDR1 and CDR2 sequences are MGHRA and YSYEKL. This CDR3 has 17 amino acids. Germline trimming cut 0 bases from V and 7 bases from J; bases unmatched to any gene: 8. As DNA, the CDR3 is TGCGCCAGCAGCCAAGATGAACAGGCTAGCGGGAGGAATGAGCAGTTCTTC. It specifies CASSQDEQASGRNEQFF.

The J gene is TRBJ2-7, the V gene TRBV28; D assignment may be TRBD1 or TRBD2 (5 bases each). This CDR3 is built from 15 residues. The ends were cut back, 6 bases at V and 1 base at J, with 16 bases in the middle. Germline V gene sequence: CDR1 MDHEN, CDR2 SYDVKM. The CDR3 DNA sequence: TGTGCCAGCAGACCCCCCGGGGACGGGTCCTACGAGCAGTACTTC. It codes for CASRPPGDGSYEQYF.

The chain recombines TRBV9 with TRBJ2-2, with TRBD2 as a possible D gene (6 bases). V lost 0 bases, J lost 0 bases, and 9 bases lay in between. Germline loops: CDR1 SGDLS, CDR2 YYNGEE. The CDR3 covers 16 residues. The CDR3 nucleotides are TGTGCCAGCAGCGTAGAGGTAGCGGCGAACACCGGGGAGCTGTTTTTT. The encoded protein is CASSVEVAANTGELFF.

This clone was seen a few times. The genes are TRBV12-3 or TRBV12-4 and TRBJ2-7; 8 nucleotides align to TRBD1. Germline trimming cut 1 base from V and 6 bases from J; bases unmatched to any gene: 2. There are 13 residues in the CDR3. This chain's CDR3 is CASSLVDRGEQYF. The CDR3 DNA sequence: TGTGCCAGCAGTTTAGTAGACAGGGGCGAGCAGTACTTC.

This chain connects TRBV2 to TRBJ2-7, with 11 bases lining up with TRBD2. Trimming removed 3 bases from V and 6 bases from J; junction bases left unmatched: 16. The CDR3 extends over 18 amino acids. CDR1 and CDR2 from the germline V gene are SNHLY and FYNNEI. CDR3 DNA: TGTGCCAGCAGTGAGCTTTCTAGCGGGAGGACCTTGAGGAGCGAGCAGTACTTC. Its translation: CASSELSSGRTLRSEQYF.

The CDR3 DNA reads as TGTGCCAGTAGTGGCCGGGACTACGAGCAGTACTTC. It is translated as CASSGRDYEQYF. This chain uses TRBV19 with TRBJ2-7, with TRBD2 as a possible D gene (5 bases). This CDR3 is built from 12 residues. The germline gives CDR1 LNHDA, CDR2 SQIVND (reference sequence). With 5 bases removed from V and 3 bases from J, the gap between germline ends came to 8 bases.

This sequence joins TRBV18 and TRBJ1-2; TRBD1 might be the D (5 bases). Germline assignment: CDR1 KGHSH and CDR2 LQKENI. V was pared by 3 bases and J by 3 bases, with 11 bases between. This CDR3 is 14 amino acids long. In nucleotides, the CDR3 is TGTGCCAGCTCACCCCGGGACGGCGACTATGGCTACACCTTC. Translation: CASSPRDGDYGYTF.

The chain has TRBV5-1 and TRBJ2-5; 8 positions agree with TRBD1. J lost 2 bases, V lost 2 bases, and 8 bases had no gene match. There are 16 residues in the CDR3. Per the germline V gene, CDR1 is SGHRS and CDR2 is YFSETQ. CDR3 sequence: CASSLTGGGGQETQYF. In DNA form, the CDR3 reads TGCGCCAGCAGCTTAACAGGGGGAGGTGGGCAAGAGACCCAGTACTTC. The complete variable domain, with remaining parts taken from reference TRBV5-1 and TRBJ2-5, reads KAGVTQTPRYLIKTRGQQVTLSCSPISGHRSVSWYQQTPGQGLQFLFEYFSETQRNKGNFPGRFSGRQFSNSRSEMNVSTLELGDSALYLCASSLTGGGGQETQYFGPGTRLLVL.

The chain has TRBV3-1 (or the pseudogene TRBV3-2) and TRBJ2-3; the match to TRBD2 covers 11 bases. The CDR3 extends over 18 amino acids. Germline values: CDR1 LGHDT, CDR2 YNNKEL (reference sequence). V lost 3 bases to trimming and J lost 6 bases; unmatched junction nucleotides: 14. The CDR3: CASSHAPRVASGRDTQYF. DNA for the CDR3: TGTGCCAGCAGCCACGCCCCCCGGGTGGCTAGCGGGAGGGATACGCAGTATTTT.

This clone came up once. The V and J genes are TRBV5-1 and TRBJ2-7; D is perhaps TRBD1 or TRBD2 (5 bases each). The CDR3 covers 13 residues. Trimming left V 7 bases short and J 3 bases short, with 14 bases between. Germline assignment: CDR1 SGHRS and CDR2 YFSETQ. The CDR3: CASSRDEYYEQYF. The CDR3 region has the DNA TGCGCCAGCTCCCGGGACGAATACTACGAGCAGTACTTC.

V usage is TRBV27 and J usage is TRBJ1-4; D possibly corresponds to TRBD1 (5 bases). The CDR3 is 14 residues long. CDR1 is MNHEY and CDR2 is SMNVEV in the germline V gene (reference sequence). V was clipped by 2 bases and J by 7 bases, with 11 bases between them. The CDR3, as DNA: TGTGCCAGCAGTTTAGGGGGGTTTGGTGAAAAACTGTTTTTT. This encodes CASSLGGFGEKLFF.

The chain combines TRBV11-2 with TRBJ2-3; TRBD2 is a possible D gene (5 bases). The CDR3 consists of 16 residues. Looked up from germline, CDR1 is SGHAT and CDR2 is FQNNGV. Trimming removed 1 base at V and 9 bases at J, with 20 bases between. The CDR3 DNA sequence: TGTGCCAGCAGCTTAGGACCCGAACTAGGGCCCCGGACGCAGTATTTT. Its translation is CASSLGPELGPRTQYF.

V usage is TRBV19 and J usage is TRBJ1-2, with 10 bases matching TRBD1. The germline gives CDR1 LNHDA, CDR2 SQIVND (reference sequence). V shed 6 bases and J 5 bases; nucleotides not matched to a gene: 12. The CDR3 covers 16 residues. CDR3 nucleotides: TGTGCCAGTAGAGAGCCCCGGGACAGGGGAGGATATGGCTACACCTTC. Protein sequence: CASREPRDRGGYGYTF.

In this sample, this clone turned up a few times. The CDR3 DNA reads as TGTGCCAGCAGCGAGGACCGGACATCTGGGGCCAACGTCCTGACTTTC. Protein product: CASSEDRTSGANVLTF. The rearrangement uses TRBV3-1 (or the pseudogene TRBV3-2) and TRBJ2-6; D may be TRBD1 (5 bases). Trimming shortened V by 5 bases and J by 1 base, and 12 bases separated the two germline ends. This CDR3 is built from 16 residues. Germline CDR1 LGHDT, CDR2 YNNKEL (reference sequence).

On this clone itself: The junction departs from germline at one end; a sequencing error may be responsible. This chain joins TRBV5-4 and TRBJ2-7, with 8 positions matching TRBD1. CDR1 and CDR2 (germline): SGHNT, YYREEE (reference sequence). The CDR3 covers 12 residues. Written as DNA, the CDR3 is TGTGCCAGCAGCCTAGACAGGGGTGGGCCGCGCTTC. Translation: CASSLDRGGPRF.